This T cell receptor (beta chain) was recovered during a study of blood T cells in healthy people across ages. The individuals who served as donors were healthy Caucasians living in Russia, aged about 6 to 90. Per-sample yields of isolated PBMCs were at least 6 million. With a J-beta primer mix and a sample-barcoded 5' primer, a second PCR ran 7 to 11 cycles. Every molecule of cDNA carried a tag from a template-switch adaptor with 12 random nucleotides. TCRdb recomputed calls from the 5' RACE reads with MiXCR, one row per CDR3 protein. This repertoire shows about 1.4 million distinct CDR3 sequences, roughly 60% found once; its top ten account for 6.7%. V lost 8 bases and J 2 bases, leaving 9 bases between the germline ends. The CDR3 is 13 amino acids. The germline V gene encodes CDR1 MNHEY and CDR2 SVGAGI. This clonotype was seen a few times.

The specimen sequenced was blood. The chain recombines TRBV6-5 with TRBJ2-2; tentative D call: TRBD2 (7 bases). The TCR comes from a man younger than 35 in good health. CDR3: CASAGANTGELFF. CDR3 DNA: TGTGCCAGCGCGGGGGCAAACACCGGGGAGCTGTTTTTT.